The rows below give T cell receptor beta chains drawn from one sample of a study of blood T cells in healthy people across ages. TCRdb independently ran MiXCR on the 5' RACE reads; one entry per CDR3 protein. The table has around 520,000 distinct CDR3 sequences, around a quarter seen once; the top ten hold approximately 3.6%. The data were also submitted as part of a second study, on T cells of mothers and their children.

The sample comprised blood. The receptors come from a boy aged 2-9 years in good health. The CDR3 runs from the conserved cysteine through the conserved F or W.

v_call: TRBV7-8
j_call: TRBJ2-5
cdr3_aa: CASSPEGGLETQYF

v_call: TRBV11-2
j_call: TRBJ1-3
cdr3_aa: CASSLFRNTGNTIYF

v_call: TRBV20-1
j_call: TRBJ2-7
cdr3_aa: CSAPGQGAHEQYF

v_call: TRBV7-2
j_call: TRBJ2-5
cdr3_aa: CASSLVADYQETQYF

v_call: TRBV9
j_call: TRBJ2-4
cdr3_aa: CASRGQENIQYF

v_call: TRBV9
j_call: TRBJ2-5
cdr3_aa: CASSGGSGLTQYF

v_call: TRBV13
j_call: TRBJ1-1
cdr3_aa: CASSLVQGQEAFF

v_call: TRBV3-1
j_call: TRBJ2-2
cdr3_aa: CASSQEQYSGELFF

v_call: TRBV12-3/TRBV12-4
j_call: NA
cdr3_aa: CASTRDRGEYNEQFF

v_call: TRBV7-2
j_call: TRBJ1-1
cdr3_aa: CASSPSRGHYEAFF

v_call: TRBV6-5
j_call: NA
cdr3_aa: CASISGTFGEQYF

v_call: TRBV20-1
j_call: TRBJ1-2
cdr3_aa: CSAAQARLRGYTF

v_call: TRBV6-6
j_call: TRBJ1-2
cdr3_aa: CASNLSGGHANYGYTF

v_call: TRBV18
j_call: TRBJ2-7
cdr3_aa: CASSPEVGTIGNEQYF

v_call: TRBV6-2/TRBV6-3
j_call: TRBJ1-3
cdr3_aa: CASWRNEGQSGNTIYF

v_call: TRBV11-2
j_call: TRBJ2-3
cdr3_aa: CASSLTPPERGTDTQYF

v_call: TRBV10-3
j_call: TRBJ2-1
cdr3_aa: CAISVSGSSYNEQFF

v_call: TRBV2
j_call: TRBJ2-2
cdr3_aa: CAIRPRNTGELFF

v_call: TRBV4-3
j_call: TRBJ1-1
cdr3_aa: CASSRQVGITEAFF

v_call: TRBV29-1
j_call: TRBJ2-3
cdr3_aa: CSVKAGRGPNYTQYF

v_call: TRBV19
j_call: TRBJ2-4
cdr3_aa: CASSIWDRGGNIQYF

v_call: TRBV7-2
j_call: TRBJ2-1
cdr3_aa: CASSLANGYYNEQFF

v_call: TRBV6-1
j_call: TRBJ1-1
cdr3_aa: CASSEYEGGNTEAFF

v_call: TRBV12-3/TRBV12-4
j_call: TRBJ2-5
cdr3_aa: CASSLDGGGAIGETQYF

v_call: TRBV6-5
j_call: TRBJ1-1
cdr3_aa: CASSYQGAAEAFF

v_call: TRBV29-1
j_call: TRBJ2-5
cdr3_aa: CSVEEGQGGVETQYF

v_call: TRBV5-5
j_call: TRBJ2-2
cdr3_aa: CASSLGVYQIGTGELFF

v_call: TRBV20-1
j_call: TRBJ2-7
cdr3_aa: CSARDRVVYEQYF

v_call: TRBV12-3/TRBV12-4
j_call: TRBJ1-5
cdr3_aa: CASSDTRDAGQPQHF

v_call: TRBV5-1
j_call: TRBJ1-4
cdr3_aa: CASSIATGTGREKLFF

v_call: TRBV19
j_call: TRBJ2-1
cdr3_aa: CASTTGSHEQFF

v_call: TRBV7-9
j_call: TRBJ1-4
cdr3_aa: CASSHDRGPNEKLFF

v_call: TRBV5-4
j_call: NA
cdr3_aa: CASSFSRDGEQFF

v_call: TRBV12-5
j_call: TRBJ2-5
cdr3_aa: CASGGLAGGETQYF

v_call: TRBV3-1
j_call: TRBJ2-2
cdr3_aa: CASSQDLGPDTGELFF

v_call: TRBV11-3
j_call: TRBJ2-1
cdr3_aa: CASSPRLADYNEQFF

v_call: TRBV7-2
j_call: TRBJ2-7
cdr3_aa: CASSLVSTDSYEQYF

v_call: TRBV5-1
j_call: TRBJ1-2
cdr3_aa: CASSLSGGGYTF

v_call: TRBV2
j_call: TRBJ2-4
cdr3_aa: CASRRELAKNIQYF

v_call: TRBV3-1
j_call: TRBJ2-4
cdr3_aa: CASSLEDNIQYF

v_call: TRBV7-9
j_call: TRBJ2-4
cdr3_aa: CASSLDSLKNIQYF

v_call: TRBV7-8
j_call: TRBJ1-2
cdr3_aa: CASSLTGAGAGYTF

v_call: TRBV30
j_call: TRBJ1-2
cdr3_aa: CAWSLGENYGYTF

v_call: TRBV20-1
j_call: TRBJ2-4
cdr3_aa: CSAKELDNAKNIQYF

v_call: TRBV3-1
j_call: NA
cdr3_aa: CASSQGVQGSHEQYF

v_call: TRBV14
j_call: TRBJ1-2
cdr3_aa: CASSQWAGTGIGGYTF

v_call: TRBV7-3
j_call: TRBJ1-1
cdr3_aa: CASSPSRQGVTEAFF

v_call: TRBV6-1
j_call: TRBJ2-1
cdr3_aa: CVSSGSAGYNEQFF

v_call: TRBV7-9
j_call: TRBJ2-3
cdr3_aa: CASSHLADTDTQYF